Shown below are 28 T cell receptor beta chains from a single sample sequenced in a study of somatic mutations in cytotoxic T cells in rheumatoid arthritis. Here immunoSEQ multiplex PCR was the method, and the copy in TCRdb shows in-frame clones only, minus some. The sample contains 15,000 to 20,000 clones, roughly 72% of which appear only once. The sequenced sample consisted of CD8+ T cells sorted from blood. Source of these receptors: a man in his sixties in good health.

The chain uses TRBV5-5 and TRBJ2-3, with D perhaps TRBD2 (5 bases). This CDR3 has 15 amino acids. Germline V gene sequence: CDR1 SGHKS, CDR2 YYEKEE (reference sequence). Trimming cost V 2 bases and J 2 bases, with 12 bases left between them. The CDR3, as DNA: TGTGCCAGCAGCTTAGGTAGTAGCGCCACAGATACGCAGTATTTT. It specifies CASSLGSSATDTQYF. The whole variable domain, remainder taken from reference TRBV5-5 and TRBJ2-3, is DAGVTQSPTHLIKTRGQQVTLRCSPISGHKSVSWYQQVLGQGPQFIFQYYEKEERGRGNFPDRFSARQFPNYSSELNVNALLLGDSALYLCASSLGSSATDTQYFGPGTRLTVL.

The chain is built from TRBV27 and TRBJ2-4, with D possibly matching TRBD1 (5 bases). This CDR3 spans 15 amino acids. The V end lost 7 bases, the J end lost 7 bases, and 20 bases lay between the germline ends. Looked up from germline, CDR1 is MNHEY and CDR2 is SMNVEV (reference sequence). The CDR3 sequence is CASKQGSGWLNIQYF. The CDR3 bases are TGTGCCAGCAAGCAGGGCTCCGGCTGGTTGAACATTCAGTACTTC.

V is TRBV6-5 and J is TRBJ1-6, with D perhaps TRBD1 (6 bases). The CDR3 is made up of 14 amino acids. Trimming stripped 2 bases from V and 10 bases from J, with 12 bases between. Germline loops: CDR1 MNHEY, CDR2 SVGAGI. The CDR3 sequence: CASSYGSGESPLHF. The CDR3 nucleotides read TGTGCCAGCAGTTACGGCTCAGGGGAATCACCCCTCCACTTT.

The chain employs TRBV4-1 and TRBJ2-1; TRBD2 matches at 9 bases. The V segment lost 4 bases and the J segment 0 bases; nucleotides outside the gene matches: 7. This CDR3 is 17 amino acids long. Looked up from germline, CDR1 is MGHRA and CDR2 is YSYEKL. The CDR3 DNA is TGCGCCAGCAGCCTCCCAGCGGGAGGTCTCTCCTACAATGAGCAGTTCTTC. Amino acid sequence: CASSLPAGGLSYNEQFF.

This clone was seen just once. The V call is TRBV9, the J call TRBJ2-7, with TRBD1 matching 10 bases. The CDR3 length is 15 residues. Germline V gene data show CDR1 as SGDLS and CDR2 as YYNGEE. With 0 bases clipped from V and 2 bases from J, the junction kept 2 bases outside the gene matches. This chain's CDR3 is CASSVGGQGAYEQYF. DNA for the CDR3: TGTGCCAGCAGCGTAGGCGGACAGGGGGCCTACGAGCAGTACTTC.

The chain combines TRBV5-4 with TRBJ1-3; 8 bases are a match to TRBD1. This CDR3 is built from 16 residues. V shed 0 bases, J shed 2 bases, and the junction held 4 bases outside the gene matches. Looked up from germline, CDR1 is SGHNT and CDR2 is YYREEE (reference sequence). For the CDR3, the DNA is TGTGCCAGCAGCTTGGTAGACAGGGGAACTGGAAACACCATATATTTT. This gives the protein CASSLVDRGTGNTIYF.

The chain employs TRBV6-5 and TRBJ2-3, with 11 bases matching TRBD2. Germline lookup yields CDR1 MNHEY and CDR2 SVGAGI. J gave up 6 bases and V 2 bases, and 4 bases lay outside the gene matches. The CDR3 spans 15 residues. CDR3 sequence (DNA): TGTGCCAGCAGTTACAAGGCTAGCGGGAGGGATACGCAGTATTTT. Protein: CASSYKASGRDTQYF.

J is TRBJ1-2 and V is TRBV10-3, with 7 bases lining up with TRBD1. Germline assignment: CDR1 ENHRY and CDR2 SYGVKD. The CDR3 runs to 16 residues. V lost 0 bases and J lost 5; bases outside the gene matches: 9. CDR3 sequence: CAISESAPGGTYGYTF. The DNA of the CDR3 is TGTGCCATCAGTGAGTCGGCGCCAGGGGGGACATATGGCTACACCTTC.

This chain connects TRBV10-3 to TRBJ1-2, with a possible D match to TRBD1 (5 bases). CDR3 length equals 14 residues. The germline CDR1 and CDR2 sequences are ENHRY and SYGVKD. Trimming cost V 0 bases and J 8 bases, with 13 bases left between them. The CDR3 region is CAISESTRDWGYTF. In DNA, the CDR3 is TGTGCCATCAGTGAGTCGACTCGGGACTGGGGCTACACCTTC.

This chain joins TRBV5-6 and TRBJ2-3; 7 bases agree with TRBD1. The CDR3 totals 14 residues. The germline V gene encodes CDR1 SGHDT and CDR2 YYEEEE. V trimming: 2 bases; J trimming: 6 bases; junction bases outside the gene matches: 6. This chain's CDR3 is CASSLGGQWDTQYF. CDR3 bases: TGTGCCAGCAGCTTAGGGGGACAGTGGGATACGCAGTATTTT.

The V and J genes are TRBV27 and TRBJ2-7; 8 bases agree with TRBD1. V lost 5 bases and J lost 3; bases outside the gene matches: 3. Germline CDR1 and CDR2: MNHEY and SMNVEV (reference sequence). The CDR3 is 13 residues long. CDR3 sequence (DNA): TGTGCCAGCAGTCCTGGACAGGGCTACGAGCAGTACTTC. It specifies CASSPGQGYEQYF.

The J gene is TRBJ2-1, the V gene TRBV2; TRBD1 matches 12 bases. From germline, CDR1 is SNHLY and CDR2 FYNNEI. The CDR3 extends over 16 amino acids. The J segment lost 7 bases and the V segment lost 1 base, leaving 5 bases of the junction unmatched. CDR3 sequence: CASSEEGQGAWNEQFF. CDR3 bases: TGTGCCAGCAGTGAAGAGGGACAGGGGGCATGGAATGAGCAGTTCTTC.

CDR3 nucleotide sequence: TGTGCCAGCAGAACAATACAGGGCCACGAGCAGTACTTC. Translated, it gives CASRTIQGHEQYF. The J gene is TRBJ2-7, the V gene TRBV6-5; TRBD1 might be the D (6 bases). Germline V gene lookup returns CDR1 MNHEY and CDR2 SVGAGI. V lost 6 bases to trimming and J lost 5 bases, with 14 bases between them. The CDR3 has 13 residues.

This clone qualifies as medium-sized. This chain joins TRBV7-9 and TRBJ2-2; 12 bases fit TRBD2. The ends lost 1 base at V and 6 bases at J; junction bases unmatched: 9. The CDR3 sequence is 18 residues long. CDR1 is SEHNR and CDR2 is FQNEAQ in the germline V gene (reference sequence). The CDR3 DNA reads as TGTGCCAGCAGCTTAGTACTAGCGGGAGGCACCAGGGCCGGGGAGCTGTTTTTT. Protein sequence: CASSLVLAGGTRAGELFF.

The chain couples TRBV9 to TRBJ2-1; 15 bases map to TRBD2. Germline V gives CDR1 SGDLS, CDR2 YYNGEE. V shed 4 bases, J shed 5 bases, and the junction held 16 bases outside the gene matches. The CDR3 totals 20 residues. In nucleotides, the CDR3 is TGTGCCAGCAGCCCCAAACCCCCTTACGGACTAGCGGGAGGGGACAATGAGCAGTTCTTC. Protein product: CASSPKPPYGLAGGDNEQFF. The full variable domain, its missing parts supplied by reference TRBV9 and TRBJ2-1, is DSGVTQTPKHLITATGQRVTLRCSPRSGDLSVYWYQQSLDQGLQFLIQYYNGEERAKGNILERFSAQQFPDLHSELNLSSLELGDSALYFCASSPKPPYGLAGGDNEQFFGPGTRLTVL.

This chain links TRBV6-1 with TRBJ2-2; possible D gene TRBD2, 7 bases. Trimming shortened V by 4 bases and J by 0 bases, and 15 bases separated the two germline ends. Germline CDR1 and CDR2: MNHNS and SASEGT. The CDR3 runs 17 residues. In DNA, the CDR3 is TGTGCCAGCAGTGTTCTCGGGGGGCTCGCGAACACCGGGGAGCTGTTTTTT. Translation: CASSVLGGLANTGELFF.

The chain combines TRBV27 with TRBJ2-2; D not resolved. This CDR3 has 13 amino acids. Germline V gene sequence: CDR1 MNHEY, CDR2 SMNVEV (reference sequence). V lost 5 bases and J lost 0, with 4 bases in between. The CDR3: CASSPTNTGELFF. The CDR3 nucleotides read TGTGCCAGCAGTCCTACGAACACCGGGGAGCTGTTTTTT.

J is TRBJ2-5 and V is TRBV6-6; D is possibly TRBD2 (6 bases). The J call is uncertain, as TRBJ2-7 better fits the DNA end. The CDR3 totals 14 residues. CDR1 MNHNY and CDR2 SVGAGI come from the germline V gene (reference sequence). The CDR3 bases are TGTGCCAGCAGTTACGGTGGGGGGTCCTACGAGCAGTACTTC. Amino acid sequence: CASSYGGGSYEQYF.

This clone was detected a few times. This chain uses TRBV6-5 with TRBJ2-7; the D gene is possibly TRBD2 (5 bases). Deletions cut 5 bases from V and 3 bases from J, with 11 bases between. CDR3 length equals 13 residues. Germline CDR1 and CDR2: MNHEY and SVGAGI. CDR3 sequence reads: CASSPRTFYEQYF. CDR3 sequence (DNA): TGTGCCAGCAGTCCTCGGACTTTCTACGAGCAGTACTTC.

The chain combines TRBV11-3 with TRBJ2-2, with 7 bases that match TRBD2. The trim removed 5 bases at V and 6 bases at J, leaving 12 bases unmatched. Germline values: CDR1 SGHNT, CDR2 YENEEA. This CDR3 spans 16 amino acids. The CDR3 DNA is TGTGCCAGCAGCCCACGCCTGGGGGGGGGTTCCGGGGAGCTGTTTTTT. Protein product: CASSPRLGGGSGELFF. Supplemented by reference TRBV11-3 and TRBJ2-2, the full variable domain reads EAGVVQSPRYKIIEKKQPVAFWCNPISGHNTLYWYLQNLGQGPELLIRYENEEAVDDSQLPKDRFSAERLKGVDSTLKIQPAELGDSAVYLCASSPRLGGGSGELFFGEGSRLTVL.

This chain links TRBV4-3 with TRBJ1-2; maybe TRBD1 (6 bases). This CDR3 is built from 15 residues. The germline V gene encodes CDR1 LGHNA and CDR2 YSLEER. V lost 2 bases and J 0 bases, leaving 10 bases between the germline ends. Here the CDR3 reads CASSQRTDSNYGYTF. CDR3 in DNA: TGCGCCAGCAGCCAAAGGACAGACTCTAACTATGGCTACACCTTC.

The chain employs TRBV6-1 and TRBJ1-6; D is unclear. The germline gives CDR1 MNHNS, CDR2 SASEGT. The germline V and J ends were trimmed by 1 base and 4 bases, with 8 bases remaining between them. The CDR3 totals 15 residues. The CDR3 sequence is CASSEGRSYNSPLHF. The CDR3 DNA sequence: TGTGCCAGCAGTGAAGGGCGGAGTTATAATTCACCCCTCCACTTT.

This chain joins TRBV7-9 and TRBJ2-1, with 11 bases fitting TRBD2. Germline lookup yields CDR1 SEHNR and CDR2 FQNEAQ (reference sequence). This CDR3 region has 17 residues. The ends lost 5 bases at V and 0 bases at J; junction bases unmatched: 6. The CDR3 protein is CASSPSSGRFSYNEQFF. In DNA form, the CDR3 reads TGTGCCAGCAGCCCCTCTAGCGGGAGGTTCTCCTACAATGAGCAGTTCTTC.

The chain carries TRBV7-9 and TRBJ2-7, with 7 bases aligning to TRBD2. V shed 7 bases and J 5 bases; nucleotides not matched to a gene: 17. The CDR3 loop spans 16 amino acids. Germline values: CDR1 SEHNR, CDR2 FQNEAQ (reference sequence). CDR3 DNA: TGTGCCAGCAAGGACCCTCTAGCGGATGCTGGCAACGAGCAGTACTTC. This encodes CASKDPLADAGNEQYF.

This clone is labeled medium-sized. This rearrangement joins TRBV19 to TRBJ2-1, with TRBD2 matching over 7 bases. The CDR3 is 15 residues long. The V gene's germline CDR1 is LNHDA and CDR2 SQIVND (reference sequence). The J segment lost 1 base and the V segment lost 7 bases, leaving 7 bases of the junction unmatched. The DNA for the CDR3 is TGTGCCAGTACCCGGACTAGTACGTCCTACAATGAGCAGTTCTTC. It yields the protein CASTRTSTSYNEQFF.

V usage is TRBV9 and J usage is TRBJ1-1, with 9 bases fitting TRBD1. CDR1 and CDR2 (germline): SGDLS, YYNGEE. V gave up 5 bases and J gave up 8 bases; unmatched junction bases: 1. The CDR3 loop spans 11 amino acids. CDR3 in amino acids: CASRGQGEAFF. The CDR3 DNA is TGTGCCAGCAGAGGACAGGGGGAAGCTTTCTTT.

The chain carries TRBV6-5 and TRBJ1-1, with D possibly being TRBD1 (5 bases). The CDR3 length is 14 residues. The germline V gene has CDR1 MNHEY and CDR2 SVGAGI. V lost 0 bases and J lost 4, with 9 bases in between. Here the CDR3 reads CASSYSGRVTEAFF. Written as DNA, the CDR3 is TGTGCCAGCAGTTACTCGGGCAGGGTCACTGAAGCTTTCTTT.

The chain combines TRBV5-1 with TRBJ2-7; 8 bases agree with TRBD1. Germline values: CDR1 SGHRS, CDR2 YFSETQ. The junction had 7 bases not matched to a gene; V was cut back by 3 bases and J by 5 bases. This CDR3 is 14 amino acids long. CDR3 nucleotides: TGCGCCAGCAGCTGGACCCGGGACAGGAACGAGCAGTACTTC. Translated: CASSWTRDRNEQYF.